Given below is one TCR beta chain in context. In the original processing: Nucleated cell number was recorded as an estimate derived from reference gene primer amplification. TCRdb's copy holds only in-frame clones and misses some; the assay was immunoSEQ multiplex PCR. The V and J calls and clone size come from that table; D and trimming were worked out from the DNA. The table includes a few hundred thousand clones, roughly nine tenths detected once. This sample is drawn from a study of blood T cell repertoires in COVID-19. Overall study: Specimens from acute and convalescent COVID-19 originated in the United States, Italy and Spain.

Recovery among Cohort 3 donors was established by two negative PCRs, clearance, or symptom resolution. The germline gives CDR1 SGDLS, CDR2 YYNGEE. The V end was cut by 4 bases, the J end by 2 bases, with 8 bases between. The CDR3 length is 13 residues. Sequencing was performed on PBMCs or T cells enriched from blood (not recorded which). This chain joins TRBV9 and TRBJ2-3; D is ambiguous. This receptor was taken from a woman in her thirties who had recovered from COVID-19. CDR3 protein: CASSPPYTDTQYF. CDR3 nucleotides: TGTGCCAGCAGCCCCCCCTACACAGATACGCAGTATTTT.